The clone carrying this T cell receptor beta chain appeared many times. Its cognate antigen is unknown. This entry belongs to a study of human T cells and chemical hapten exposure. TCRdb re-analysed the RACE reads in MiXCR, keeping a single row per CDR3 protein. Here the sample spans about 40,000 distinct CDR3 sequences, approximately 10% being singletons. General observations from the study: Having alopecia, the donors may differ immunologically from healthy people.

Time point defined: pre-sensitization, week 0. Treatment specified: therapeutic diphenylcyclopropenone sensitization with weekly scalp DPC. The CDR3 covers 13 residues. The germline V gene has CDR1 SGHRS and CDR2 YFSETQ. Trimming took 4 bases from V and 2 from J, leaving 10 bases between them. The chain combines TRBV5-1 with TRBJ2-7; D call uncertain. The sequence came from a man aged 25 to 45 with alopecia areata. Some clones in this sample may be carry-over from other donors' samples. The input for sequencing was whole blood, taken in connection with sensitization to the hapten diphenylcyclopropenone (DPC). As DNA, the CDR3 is TGCGCCAGCAGCCCGCCGGACGCCTACGAGCAGTACTTC. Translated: CASSPPDAYEQYF.